This record covers a single T cell receptor (beta chain). This clonotype came up a few times. Its antigen is still unknown. Base-call qualities are not available, and no considerably larger clone is one nucleotide away. This record belongs to a study of T cell repertoires in cytomegalovirus infection (dated by TCRdb to between 2018 and 2021). General notes on the study: Donor HLA type was relevant to the analysis, as public TCR beta signatures indicated carriage of CMV infection together with the matching HLA type.

Sequencer: Illumina HiSeq 1500. The public reads were reanalyzed by TCRdb: fastp trimming at Q25, MiXCR alignment, in-frame beta chains only. Each CDR3 protein gets just one entry, which takes the most common genes and DNA from the rows behind it. The sample has 200,000 to 300,000 distinct CDR3 sequences on record, more than 9% of them singletons. Approximately 1.8% of the sample is in the top ten clones. The CDR3 numbers 15 residues from cysteine through phenylalanine. Just the 45-base CDR3 DNA is kept, in frame starting at base 1. V is reduced by 5 bases and J by 6 bases, leaving a spacing of 20 bases between them. Sequences SGHVS (CDR1) and FNYEAQ (CDR2) are obtained from the germline V gene. Overall study results and their limits: Cumulative frequency of public TCR beta family members discriminated carriers of CMV infection plus the relevant HLA type in this cohort and an independent roughly 320-donor cohort. In the ex vivo response, HLA-C-restricted CMV-specific TCR beta clonotypes were dominant, and in two of eight donors the single most frequent clonotype came from this HLA-C-restricted group.

Sequenced material: PBMCs. The chain is made from TRBV7-6 and TRBJ2-7, with the D segment identity uncertain. The origin of this receptor is a human donor in good health (CMV status not recorded). Some clones in this sample may be carry-over from other donors' samples. The DNA sequence is TGTGCCAGCAGCCCAACGGGTGATCCTCGCGGCGAGCAGTACTTC. Protein translation: CASSPTGDPRGEQYF. The CDR3 plus the reference TRBV7-6 and TRBJ2-7 genes for the other parts give the full variable domain: GAGVSQSPRYKVTKRGQDVALRCDPISGHVSLYWYRQALGQGPEFLTYFNYEAQQDKSGLPNDRFSAERPEGSISTLTIQRTEQRDSAMYRCASSPTGDPRGEQYFGPGTRLTVT.